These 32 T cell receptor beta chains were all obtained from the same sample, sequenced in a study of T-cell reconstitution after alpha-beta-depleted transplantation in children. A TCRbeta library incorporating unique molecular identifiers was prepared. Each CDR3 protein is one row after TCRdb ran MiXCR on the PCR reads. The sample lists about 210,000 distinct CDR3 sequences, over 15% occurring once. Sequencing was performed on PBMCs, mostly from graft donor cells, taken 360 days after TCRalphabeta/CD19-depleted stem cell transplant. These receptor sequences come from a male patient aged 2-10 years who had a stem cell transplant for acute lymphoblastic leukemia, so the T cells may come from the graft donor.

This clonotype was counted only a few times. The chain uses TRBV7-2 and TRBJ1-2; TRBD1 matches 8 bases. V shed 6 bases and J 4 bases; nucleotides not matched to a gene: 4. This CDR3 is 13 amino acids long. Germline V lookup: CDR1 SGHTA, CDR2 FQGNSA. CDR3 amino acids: CASSLQGAYGYTF. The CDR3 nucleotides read TGTGCCAGCAGTCTCCAGGGGGCCTATGGCTACACCTTC.

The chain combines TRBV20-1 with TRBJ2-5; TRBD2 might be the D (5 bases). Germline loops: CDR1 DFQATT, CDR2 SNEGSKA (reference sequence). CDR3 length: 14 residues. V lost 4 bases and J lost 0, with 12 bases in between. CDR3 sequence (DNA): TGCAGTGCTAATCTATGGAGGCACCAAGAGACCCAGTACTTC. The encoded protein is CSANLWRHQETQYF.

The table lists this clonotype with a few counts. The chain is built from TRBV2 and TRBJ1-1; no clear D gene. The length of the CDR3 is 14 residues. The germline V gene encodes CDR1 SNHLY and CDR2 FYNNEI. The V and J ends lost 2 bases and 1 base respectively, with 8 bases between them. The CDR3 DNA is TGTGCCAGCAGTGAATGGTCAGCGAACACTGAAGCTTTCTTT. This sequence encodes CASSEWSANTEAFF.

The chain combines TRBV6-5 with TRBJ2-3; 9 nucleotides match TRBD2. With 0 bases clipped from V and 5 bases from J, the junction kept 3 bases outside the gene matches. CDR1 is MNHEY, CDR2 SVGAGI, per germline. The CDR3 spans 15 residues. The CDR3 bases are TGTGCCAGCAGTTACTCCGGACTAGCGCTAGATACGCAGTATTTT. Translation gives CASSYSGLALDTQYF.

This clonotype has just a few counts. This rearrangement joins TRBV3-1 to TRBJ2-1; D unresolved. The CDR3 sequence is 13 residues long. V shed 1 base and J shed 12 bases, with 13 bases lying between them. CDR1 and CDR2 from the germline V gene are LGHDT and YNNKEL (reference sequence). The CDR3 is CASSQGLGRPQFF. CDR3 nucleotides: TGTGCCAGCAGCCAAGGTCTGGGCAGGCCGCAGTTCTTC.

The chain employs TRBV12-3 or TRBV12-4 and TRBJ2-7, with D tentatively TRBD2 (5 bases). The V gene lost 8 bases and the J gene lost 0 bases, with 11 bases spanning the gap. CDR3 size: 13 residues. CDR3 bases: TGTGCCAGCTCATACCGGGGCTCCTACGAGCAGTACTTC. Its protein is CASSYRGSYEQYF.

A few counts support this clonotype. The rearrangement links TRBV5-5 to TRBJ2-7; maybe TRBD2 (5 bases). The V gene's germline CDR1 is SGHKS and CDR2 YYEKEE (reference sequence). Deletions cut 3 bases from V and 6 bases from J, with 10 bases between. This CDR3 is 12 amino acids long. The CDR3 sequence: CASSYRDREQYF. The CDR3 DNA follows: TGTGCCAGCAGCTACCGGGATCGCGAGCAGTACTTC.

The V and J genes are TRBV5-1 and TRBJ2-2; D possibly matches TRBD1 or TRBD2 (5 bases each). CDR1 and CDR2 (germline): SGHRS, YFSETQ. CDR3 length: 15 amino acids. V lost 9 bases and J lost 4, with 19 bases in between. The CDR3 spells CATQERGTGTGELFF. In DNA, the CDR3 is TGCGCCACCCAAGAACGGGGCACGGGCACCGGGGAGCTGTTTTTT.

CDR3 in DNA: TGTGCCAGCACCATGTCCGGGACAGGGGGCCGGGGCTACACCTTC. The encoded protein is CASTMSGTGGRGYTF. The gene calls are TRBV12-3 or TRBV12-4 and TRBJ1-2; 12 bases fit TRBD1. The V gene end was trimmed by 7 bases and the J gene end by 8 bases; junction bases not matched to a gene: 11. This CDR3 region has 15 residues.

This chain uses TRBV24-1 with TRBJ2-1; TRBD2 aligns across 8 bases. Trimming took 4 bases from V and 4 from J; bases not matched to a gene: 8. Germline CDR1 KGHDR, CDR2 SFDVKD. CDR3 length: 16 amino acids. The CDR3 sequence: CATSDPGLGKYNEQFF. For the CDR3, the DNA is TGTGCCACCAGTGACCCGGGACTAGGAAAATACAATGAGCAGTTCTTC.

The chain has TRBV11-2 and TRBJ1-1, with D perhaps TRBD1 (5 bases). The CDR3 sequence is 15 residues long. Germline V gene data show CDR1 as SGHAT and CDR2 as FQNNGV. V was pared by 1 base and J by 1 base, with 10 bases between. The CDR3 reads CASSLGGVKNTEAFF. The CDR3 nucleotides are TGTGCCAGCAGCTTAGGGGGCGTCAAGAACACTGAAGCTTTCTTT.

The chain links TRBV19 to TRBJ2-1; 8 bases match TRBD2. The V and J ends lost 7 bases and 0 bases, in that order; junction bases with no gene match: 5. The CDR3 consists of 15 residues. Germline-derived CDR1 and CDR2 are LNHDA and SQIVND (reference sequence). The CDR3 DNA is TGTGCCAGTACCACGGGACTAGACTCCTACAATGAGCAGTTCTTC. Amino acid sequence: CASTTGLDSYNEQFF.

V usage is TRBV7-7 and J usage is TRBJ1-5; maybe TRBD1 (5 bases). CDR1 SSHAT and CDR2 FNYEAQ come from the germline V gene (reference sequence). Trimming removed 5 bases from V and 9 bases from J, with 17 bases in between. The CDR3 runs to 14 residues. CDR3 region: CASSRGRDRGPQHF. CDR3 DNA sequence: TGTGCCAGCAGCCGAGGACGGGACCGGGGGCCCCAGCATTTT.

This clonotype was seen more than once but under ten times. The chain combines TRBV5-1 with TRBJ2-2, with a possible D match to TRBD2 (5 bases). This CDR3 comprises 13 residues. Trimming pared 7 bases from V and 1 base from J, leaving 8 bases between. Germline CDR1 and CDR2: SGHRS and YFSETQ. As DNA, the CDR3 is TGCGCCAGCCAAGAGGGGAACACCGGGGAGCTGTTTTTT. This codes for CASQEGNTGELFF.

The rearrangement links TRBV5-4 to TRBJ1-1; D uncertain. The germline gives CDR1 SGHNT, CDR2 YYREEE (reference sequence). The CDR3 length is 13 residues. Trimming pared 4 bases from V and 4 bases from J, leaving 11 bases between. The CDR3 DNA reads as TGTGCCAGCAGCCGGCCACAGAGCACTGAAGCTTTCTTT. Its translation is CASSRPQSTEAFF.

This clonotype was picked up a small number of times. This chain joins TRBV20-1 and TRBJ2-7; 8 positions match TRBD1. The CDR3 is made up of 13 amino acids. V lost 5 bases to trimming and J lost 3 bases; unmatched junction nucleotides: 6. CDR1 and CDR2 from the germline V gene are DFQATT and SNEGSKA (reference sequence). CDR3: CSASTGANYEQYF. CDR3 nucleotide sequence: TGCAGTGCTTCGACAGGGGCGAACTACGAGCAGTACTTC.

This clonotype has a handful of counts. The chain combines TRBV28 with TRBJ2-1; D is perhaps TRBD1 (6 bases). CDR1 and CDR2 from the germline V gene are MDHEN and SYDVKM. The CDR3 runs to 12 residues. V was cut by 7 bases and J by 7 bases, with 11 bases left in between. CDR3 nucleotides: TGTGCCAGCACTCGCAGGGGAAATGAGCAGTTCTTC. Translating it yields CASTRRGNEQFF.

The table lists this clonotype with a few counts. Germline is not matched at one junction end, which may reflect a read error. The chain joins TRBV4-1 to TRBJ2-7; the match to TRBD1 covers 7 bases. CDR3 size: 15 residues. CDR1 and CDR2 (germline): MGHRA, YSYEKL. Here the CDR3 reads CASSPSLTGLSYEQF. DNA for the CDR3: TGCGCCAGCAGCCCTAGCCTGACAGGGCTCTCCTACGAGCAGTTC.

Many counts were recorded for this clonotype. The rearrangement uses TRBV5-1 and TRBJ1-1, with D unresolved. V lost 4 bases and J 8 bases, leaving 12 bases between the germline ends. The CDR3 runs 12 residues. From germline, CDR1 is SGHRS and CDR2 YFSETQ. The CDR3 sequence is CASSLRTGEAFF. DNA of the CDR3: TGCGCCAGCAGCCTGCGGACGGGGGAAGCTTTCTTT.

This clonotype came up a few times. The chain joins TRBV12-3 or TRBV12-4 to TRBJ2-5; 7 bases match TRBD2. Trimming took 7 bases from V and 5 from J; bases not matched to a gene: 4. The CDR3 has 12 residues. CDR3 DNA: TGTGCCAGCACCCCAGCGGGGGAGACCCAGTACTTC. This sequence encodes CASTPAGETQYF.

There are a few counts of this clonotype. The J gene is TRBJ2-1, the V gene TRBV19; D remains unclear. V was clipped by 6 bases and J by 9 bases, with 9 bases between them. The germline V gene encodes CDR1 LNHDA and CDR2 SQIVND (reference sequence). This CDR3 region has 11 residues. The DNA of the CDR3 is TGTGCCAGTAGCCAGATCCGTGAGCAGTTCTTC. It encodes CASSQIREQFF.

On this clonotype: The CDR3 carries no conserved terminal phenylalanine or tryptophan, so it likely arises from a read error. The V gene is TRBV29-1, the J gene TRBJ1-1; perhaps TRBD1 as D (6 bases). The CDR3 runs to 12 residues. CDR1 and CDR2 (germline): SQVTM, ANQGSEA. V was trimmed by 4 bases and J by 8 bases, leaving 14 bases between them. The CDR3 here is CSVVRSGEEAFS. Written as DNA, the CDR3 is TGCAGCGTTGTAAGGTCAGGGGAGGAAGCTTTCTCT.

The CDR3 reads CASSGGLGGVADTQYF. The CDR3 coding sequence is TGTGCCAGCAGCGGGGGACTGGGCGGGGTAGCAGATACGCAGTATTTT. V gene TRBV5-8 combines with J gene TRBJ2-3, with a possible D match to TRBD2 (6 bases). Trimming stripped 4 bases from V and 4 bases from J, with 19 bases between. This CDR3 has 16 residues. Germline assignment: CDR1 SGHTS and CDR2 YDEGEE.

The CDR3 nucleotides are TGTGCCAGCAGCGTAGAGGCAGGACCCACAGATACGCAGTATTTT. This encodes CASSVEAGPTDTQYF. The chain recombines TRBV9 with TRBJ2-3; D call uncertain. V lost 0 bases and J 2 bases, leaving 10 bases between the germline ends. The CDR3 is 15 residues long. Germline assignment: CDR1 SGDLS and CDR2 YYNGEE.

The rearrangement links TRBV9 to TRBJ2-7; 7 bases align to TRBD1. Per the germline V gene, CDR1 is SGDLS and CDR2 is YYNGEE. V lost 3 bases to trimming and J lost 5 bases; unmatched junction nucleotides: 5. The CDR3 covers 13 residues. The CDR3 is CASSGQGTHEQYF. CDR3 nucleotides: TGTGCCAGCAGCGGACAGGGTACCCACGAGCAGTACTTC.

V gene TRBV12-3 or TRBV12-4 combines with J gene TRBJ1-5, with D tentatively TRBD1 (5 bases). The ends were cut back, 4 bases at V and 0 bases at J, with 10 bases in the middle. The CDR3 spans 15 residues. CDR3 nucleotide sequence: TGTGCCAGCAGTTACAGGTCCTATAGCAATCAGCCCCAGCATTTT. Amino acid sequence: CASSYRSYSNQPQHF.

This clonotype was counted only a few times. The CDR3 DNA sequence: TGTGCCAGCGGAGAGCGGTCCTACAATGAGCAGTTCTTC. Protein: CASGERSYNEQFF. The V and J genes are TRBV6-1 and TRBJ2-1, with a tentative D call TRBD2 (5 bases). In germline, CDR1 is MNHNS, CDR2 SASEGT. The CDR3 spans 13 residues. The V gene lost 8 bases and the J gene lost 1 base, with 9 bases spanning the gap.

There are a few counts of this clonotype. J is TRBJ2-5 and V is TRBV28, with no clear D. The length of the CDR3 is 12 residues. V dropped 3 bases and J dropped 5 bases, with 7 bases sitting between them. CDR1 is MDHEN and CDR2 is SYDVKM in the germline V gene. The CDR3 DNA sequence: TGTGCCAGCAGTTTCGGAGACGAGACCCAGTACTTC. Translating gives CASSFGDETQYF.

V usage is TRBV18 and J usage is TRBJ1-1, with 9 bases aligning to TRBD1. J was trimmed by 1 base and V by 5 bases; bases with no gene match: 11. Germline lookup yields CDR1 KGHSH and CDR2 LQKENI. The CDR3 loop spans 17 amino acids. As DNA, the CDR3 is TGTGCCAGCTCAACTGGGACAGGGCGCCGTTGGAACACTGAAGCTTTCTTT. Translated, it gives CASSTGTGRRWNTEAFF.

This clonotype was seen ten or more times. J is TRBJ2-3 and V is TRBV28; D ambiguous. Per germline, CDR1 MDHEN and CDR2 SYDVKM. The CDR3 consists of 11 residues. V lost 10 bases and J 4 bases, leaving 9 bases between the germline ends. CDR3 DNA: TGTGCCACCAACAGCCCAGATACGCAGTATTTT. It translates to CATNSPDTQYF. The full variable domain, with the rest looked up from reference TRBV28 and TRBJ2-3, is DVKVTQSSRYLVKRTGEKVFLECVQDMDHENMFWYRQDPGLGLRLIYFSYDVKMKEKGDIPEGYSVSREKKERFSLILESASTNQTSMYLCATNSPDTQYFGPGTRLTVL.

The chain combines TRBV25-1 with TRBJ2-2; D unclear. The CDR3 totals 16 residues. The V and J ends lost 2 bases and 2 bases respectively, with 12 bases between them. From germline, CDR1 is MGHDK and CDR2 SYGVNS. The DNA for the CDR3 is TGTGCCAGCAGTGAAAATCAGAACTCAAACACCGGGGAGCTGTTTTTT. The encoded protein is CASSENQNSNTGELFF.

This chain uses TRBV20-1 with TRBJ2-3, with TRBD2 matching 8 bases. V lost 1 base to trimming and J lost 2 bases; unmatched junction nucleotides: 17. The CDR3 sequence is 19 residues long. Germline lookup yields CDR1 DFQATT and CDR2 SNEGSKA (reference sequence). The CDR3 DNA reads TGCAGTGCTAGAGCCCTCTGGCGGGGGGCGTACCCTGTCACAGATACGCAGTATTTT. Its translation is CSARALWRGAYPVTDTQYF.